Shown below are 20 T cell receptor beta chains from a single sample sequenced in a study of cytomegalovirus exposure and HLA in healthy donors. A multiplex PCR was run with 60 Vbeta primers and 13 Jbeta primers. Clones were read by immunoSEQ multiplex PCR, and TCRdb kept only the in-frame ones, dropping some. The sample has fewer than 250,000 clones; more than 65% are singletons. The sequencing sample was made of PBMCs. These receptors were taken from a man aged 40-49 years in good health and CMV-seropositive.

As regards this clone: This CDR3 is also generated by other DNA sequences in the sample. V usage is TRBV5-1 and J usage is TRBJ2-3; 11 bases align to TRBD1. Trimming removed 4 bases from V and 1 base from J; junction bases left unmatched: 2. In germline, CDR1 is SGHRS, CDR2 YFSETQ. The CDR3 length is 15 residues. The CDR3 here is CASSPGQGGTDTQYF. DNA of the CDR3: TGCGCCAGCAGCCCGGGACAGGGGGGCACAGATACGCAGTATTTT.

The chain employs TRBV13 and TRBJ2-5; D is ambiguous. The CDR3 loop spans 13 amino acids. V gave up 3 bases and J gave up 2 bases, with 7 bases separating them. Per the germline V gene, CDR1 is PRHDT and CDR2 is FYEKMQ (reference sequence). The CDR3 loop is CASSFVQQETQYF. The CDR3 nucleotides read TGTGCCAGCAGCTTCGTACAGCAAGAGACCCAGTACTTC.

The chain joins TRBV7-6 to TRBJ2-7, with D tentatively TRBD1 (6 bases). The CDR3 loop spans 15 amino acids. V lost 4 bases to trimming and J lost 2 bases, with 15 bases between them. Per the germline V gene, CDR1 is SGHVS and CDR2 is FNYEAQ. CDR3 loop: CASSSAQGLAYEQYF. The CDR3 region has the DNA TGTGCCAGCAGCTCCGCTCAGGGGTTGGCCTACGAGCAGTACTTC.

This clone was counted between two and nine times. This chain links TRBV10-3 with TRBJ1-5; 7 positions agree with TRBD1. The CDR3 sequence is 14 residues long. Germline V gene lookup returns CDR1 ENHRY and CDR2 SYGVKD. The V and J ends lost 8 bases and 0 bases, in that order; junction bases with no gene match: 4. The CDR3 is CAIGQDLSNQPQHF. CDR3 bases: TGTGCCATCGGACAGGACCTTAGCAATCAGCCCCAGCATTTT.

The rearrangement joins TRBV5-6 to TRBJ2-1; 10 bases are a match to TRBD2. Trimming took 1 base from V and 5 from J; bases not matched to a gene: 3. The CDR3 is 15 residues long. Germline V gene data show CDR1 as SGHDT and CDR2 as YYEEEE. CDR3 in amino acids: CASSLSSGGHNEQFF. In nucleotides, the CDR3 is TGTGCCAGCAGCTTGAGTAGCGGGGGGCACAATGAGCAGTTCTTC.

This chain links TRBV2 with TRBJ1-6, with TRBD1 identical over 7 bases. After removal of 6 bases from V and 5 bases from J, the junction contained 10 bases not matched to a gene. Germline-derived CDR1 and CDR2 are SNHLY and FYNNEI. The CDR3 has 16 residues. CDR3 amino acids: CASRGQNYLNNSPLHF. DNA for the CDR3: TGTGCCAGCAGGGGACAGAACTACTTAAATAATTCACCCCTCCACTTT.

This clone was seen a handful of times. This sequence joins TRBV6-5 and TRBJ1-1, with D possibly matching TRBD1 (5 bases). Looked up from germline, CDR1 is MNHEY and CDR2 is SVGAGI. Between the trimmed V and J ends, which lost 5 bases and 4 bases, there was a span of 11 bases. CDR3 length: 13 residues. CDR3 protein: CASSTPQGTEAFF. In nucleotides, the CDR3 is TGTGCCAGCAGTACCCCTCAGGGCACTGAAGCTTTCTTT.

This chain connects TRBV6-1 to TRBJ2-7, with 9 bases fitting TRBD1. J was trimmed by 6 bases and V by 0 bases; bases with no gene match: 3. There are 14 residues in the CDR3. Germline CDR1 MNHNS, CDR2 SASEGT. This CDR3 is CASSEATGGVEQYF. CDR3 sequence (DNA): TGTGCCAGCAGTGAAGCAACAGGGGGCGTCGAGCAGTACTTC.

This clone appeared once. V gene TRBV19 combines with J gene TRBJ2-6, with a tentative D call TRBD2 (5 bases). The germline gives CDR1 LNHDA, CDR2 SQIVND (reference sequence). The length of the CDR3 is 15 residues. The CDR3 here is CASSSIGSGANVLTF. The CDR3 DNA reads TGTGCTTCATCTAGCATCGGTTCTGGGGCCAACGTCCTGACTTTC.

The gene calls are TRBV2 and TRBJ2-5, with TRBD2 matching over 9 bases. Germline CDR1 SNHLY, CDR2 FYNNEI. V gave up 11 bases and J gave up 4 bases; unmatched junction bases: 11. This CDR3 comprises 14 residues. The CDR3 sequence is CAGQAGGPVETQYF. The DNA for the CDR3 is TGTGCCGGCCAAGCGGGGGGCCCTGTAGAGACCCAGTACTTC.

The chain carries TRBV5-1 and TRBJ1-1; D unresolved. In germline, CDR1 is SGHRS, CDR2 YFSETQ. The germline V and J ends were trimmed by 7 bases and 4 bases, with 14 bases remaining between them. The CDR3 extends over 13 amino acids. The CDR3 loop reads CASGGNPSTEAFF. The CDR3 bases are TGCGCCAGCGGAGGCAACCCCAGCACTGAAGCTTTCTTT.

The genes are TRBV11-2 and TRBJ2-5, with 8 bases identical to TRBD1. J lost 4 bases, V lost 5 bases, and 3 bases had no gene match. This CDR3 region has 13 residues. CDR1 SGHAT and CDR2 FQNNGV come from the germline V gene. CDR3 nucleotide sequence: TGTGCCAGCAGCCGAGACAGGGGAGAGACCCAGTACTTC. This codes for CASSRDRGETQYF.

This rearrangement joins TRBV28 to TRBJ1-1; D is possibly TRBD1 (6 bases). The CDR3 has 13 amino acids. Trimming took off 6 bases at V and 2 bases at J, with 10 bases between the two ends. Germline CDR1 reads MDHEN; CDR2 reads SYDVKM. CDR3 nucleotide sequence: TGTGCCAGCAGACTACAGGGTAACACTGAAGCTTTCTTT. As protein: CASRLQGNTEAFF. The whole variable domain, filled in from reference TRBV28 and TRBJ1-1, reads DVKVTQSSRYLVKRTGEKVFLECVQDMDHENMFWYRQDPGLGLRLIYFSYDVKMKEKGDIPEGYSVSREKKERFSLILESASTNQTSMYLCASRLQGNTEAFFGQGTRLTVV.

The chain links TRBV19 to TRBJ2-2; tentative D call: TRBD2 (6 bases). Trimming pared 7 bases from V and 0 bases from J, leaving 12 bases between. CDR3 length: 15 residues. Germline values: CDR1 LNHDA, CDR2 SQIVND (reference sequence). The CDR3 sequence is CASTSGDANTGELFF. The CDR3 DNA follows: TGTGCCAGTACCTCGGGGGACGCGAACACCGGGGAGCTGTTTTTT.

This clone is a singleton in its sample. The gene calls are TRBV27 and TRBJ2-7, with D perhaps matching TRBD2 (5 bases). The CDR3 sequence is 14 residues long. V lost 3 bases, J lost 2 bases, and 11 bases lay in between. The V gene's germline CDR1 is MNHEY and CDR2 SMNVEV (reference sequence). The CDR3 protein is CASSFMAGTYEQYF. CDR3 DNA sequence: TGTGCCAGCAGTTTTATGGCGGGTACCTACGAGCAGTACTTC.

The chain combines TRBV9 with TRBJ2-1, with 8 positions matching TRBD1. CDR1 and CDR2 (germline): SGDLS, YYNGEE. V lost 0 bases to trimming and J lost 4 bases; unmatched junction nucleotides: 6. CDR3 size: 16 residues. Here the CDR3 reads CASSVATGEVYNEQFF. The CDR3 DNA reads as TGTGCCAGCAGCGTAGCGACAGGGGAAGTTTACAATGAGCAGTTCTTC.

DNA for the CDR3: TGTGCCAGCAGCAAGGACAGGGGAAACACCATATATTTT. Its translation is CASSKDRGNTIYF. The rearrangement joins TRBV2 to TRBJ1-3; TRBD1 aligns across 7 bases. Germline CDR1 is SNHLY and CDR2 is FYNNEI. The ends lost 6 bases at V and 4 bases at J; junction bases unmatched: 3. The CDR3 contains 13 residues.

The V and J genes are TRBV5-6 and TRBJ2-5; D not certain. Trimming removed 0 bases from V and 5 bases from J, with 14 bases in between. The CDR3 runs to 15 residues. CDR1 and CDR2 from the germline V gene are SGHDT and YYEEEE. CDR3 protein: CASSLDQVLRETQYF. DNA for the CDR3: TGTGCCAGCAGCTTGGACCAGGTCTTACGCGAGACCCAGTACTTC.

V and J are TRBV6-5 and TRBJ2-3, with a tentative D call TRBD2 (5 bases). Germline values: CDR1 MNHEY, CDR2 SVGAGI. This CDR3 is 13 amino acids long. Between the trimmed V and J ends, which lost 6 bases and 1 base, there was a span of 8 bases. The CDR3 coding sequence is TGTGCCAGCAGGGACGGGGGCACAGATACGCAGTATTTT. It specifies CASRDGGTDTQYF.

The chain links TRBV7-9 to TRBJ2-1; TRBD1 matches at 8 bases. V dropped 10 bases and J dropped 7; count of bases not matched to a gene: 12. The CDR3 is made up of 14 amino acids. Germline V gene data show CDR1 as SEHNR and CDR2 as FQNEAQ (reference sequence). CDR3 coding DNA: TGTGCCATTCCGACAGGGGATGATGGGAATGAGCAGTTCTTC. This gives the protein CAIPTGDDGNEQFF.